Shown below are 24 T cell receptor beta chains from a single sample sequenced in a study of T cell responses to AZD1222 COVID-19 vaccine. Method: immunoSEQ multiplex PCR; TCRdb's copy keeps in-frame clones and lacks some. Altogether more than 150,000 clones are present, 85% to 95% being singletons, with the ten largest covering more than 9%. Source: peripheral blood, taken on day 0 of AZD1222 vaccination. These receptors all stem from an adult in good health.

The CDR3 nucleotides are TGTGCCAGCAGCCCCCGGGGGACTAGCGGCTACACAGATACGCAGTATTTT. It translates to CASSPRGTSGYTDTQYF. This rearrangement joins TRBV13 to TRBJ2-3; 11 bases line up with TRBD2. CDR3 size: 17 residues. Germline values: CDR1 PRHDT, CDR2 FYEKMQ (reference sequence). V dropped 5 bases and J dropped 2; count of bases not matched to a gene: 9. Full variable domain (rest looked up from reference TRBV13 and TRBJ2-3): AAGVIQSPRHLIKEKRETATLKCYPIPRHDTVYWYQQGPGQDPQFLISFYEKMQSDKGSIPDRFSAQQFSDYHSELNMSSLELGDSALYFCASSPRGTSGYTDTQYFGPGTRLTVL.

The chain links TRBV19 to TRBJ1-1; weak D call: TRBD1 (6 bases). The V gene's germline CDR1 is LNHDA and CDR2 SQIVND (reference sequence). The CDR3 covers 16 residues. Between the trimmed V and J ends, which lost 6 bases and 4 bases, there was a span of 21 bases. The CDR3 nucleotides read TGTGCCAGTAGCCCCCCCGGGGGCCGGGGGACCACTGAAGCTTTCTTT. Translation gives CASSPPGGRGTTEAFF. The full variable domain, with the rest looked up from reference TRBV19 and TRBJ1-1, is DGGITQSPKYLFRKEGQNVTLSCEQNLNHDAMYWYRQDPGQGLRLIYYSQIVNDFQKGDIAEGYSVSREKKESFPLTVTSAQKNPTAFYLCASSPPGGRGTTEAFFGQGTRLTVV.

Ten or more counts support this clone. The genes are TRBV6-1 and TRBJ2-7; weak D call: TRBD1 (5 bases). V gave up 0 bases and J gave up 1 base, with 13 bases separating them. Per germline, CDR1 MNHNS and CDR2 SASEGT. The CDR3 is 16 residues long. In DNA, the CDR3 is TGTGCCAGCAGTGAAGCGGTAGGGGTAGGGTCCTACGAGCAGTACGTC. This codes for CASSEAVGVGSYEQYV.

The rearrangement joins TRBV7-9 to TRBJ2-3; D is perhaps TRBD1 (6 bases). The CDR3 has 17 residues. Germline V gene lookup returns CDR1 SEHNR and CDR2 FQNEAQ (reference sequence). Trimming shortened V by 2 bases and J by 1 base, and 16 bases separated the two germline ends. The CDR3: CASSLPLGQIGTDTQYF. CDR3 DNA: TGTGCCAGCAGCTTACCCCTCGGACAGATCGGCACAGATACGCAGTATTTT. The variable domain in full, with the rest retrieved from reference TRBV7-9 and TRBJ2-3, is DTGVSQNPRHKITKRGQNVTFRCDPISEHNRLYWYRQTLGQGPEFLTYFQNEAQLEKSRLLSDRFSAERPKGSFSTLEIQRTEQGDSAMYLCASSLPLGQIGTDTQYFGPGTRLTVL.

V and J are TRBV7-9 and TRBJ2-1, with 9 nucleotides matching TRBD2. With 5 bases clipped from V and 7 bases from J, the junction kept 15 bases outside the gene matches. The CDR3 has 17 amino acids. Germline CDR1 is SEHNR and CDR2 is FQNEAQ (reference sequence). CDR3 coding DNA: TGTGCCAGCAGCCCACCCTGGGCGGGAGGGCCTGGGAATGAGCAGTTCTTC. Protein product: CASSPPWAGGPGNEQFF.

The rearrangement links TRBV12-3 or TRBV12-4 to TRBJ1-1; D is unclear. Trimming shortened V by 8 bases and J by 4 bases, and 14 bases separated the two germline ends. There are 13 residues in the CDR3. CDR3 DNA sequence: TGTGCCAGCTCCGCGAGGCGTAGCACTGAAGCTTTCTTT. It encodes CASSARRSTEAFF.

The V and J genes are TRBV19 and TRBJ2-7, with D perhaps TRBD1 or TRBD2 (5 bases each). V gave up 1 base and J gave up 7 bases, with 14 bases separating them. Germline CDR1 is LNHDA and CDR2 is SQIVND (reference sequence). The CDR3 has 14 amino acids. CDR3 in amino acids: CASSIGPGPGEQYF. CDR3 sequence (DNA): TGTGCCAGTAGTATAGGACCGGGACCCGGAGAGCAGTACTTC.

The rearrangement links TRBV2 to TRBJ1-4; D is possibly TRBD1 (5 bases). Between the trimmed V and J ends, which lost 0 bases and 2 bases, there was a span of 16 bases. Germline lookup yields CDR1 SNHLY and CDR2 FYNNEI. The CDR3 contains 18 residues. The DNA of the CDR3 is TGTGCCAGCAGTGAAGCTGTTTCCCTTGGGGGGACTAATGAAAAACTGTTTTTT. This sequence encodes CASSEAVSLGGTNEKLFF.

This clone came up once. The rearrangement joins TRBV6-5 to TRBJ2-1, with 8 bases fitting TRBD2. The CDR3 length is 15 residues. The V and J ends lost 6 bases and 2 bases, in that order; junction bases with no gene match: 6. CDR1 and CDR2 from the germline V gene are MNHEY and SVGAGI. The DNA of the CDR3 is TGTGCCAGCAGACCCACGCGGGGGGCCTACAATGAGCAGTTCTTC. Its protein is CASRPTRGAYNEQFF.

The rearrangement links TRBV10-3 to TRBJ1-1, with 7 nucleotides matching TRBD1. The CDR3 runs to 14 residues. Germline assignment: CDR1 ENHRY and CDR2 SYGVKD. The junction had 6 bases not matched to a gene; V was cut back by 2 bases and J by 6 bases. CDR3: CAISETTGSSEAFF. The CDR3 DNA reads as TGTGCCATCAGTGAGACGACAGGGTCCTCTGAAGCTTTCTTT.

The rearrangement links TRBV15 to TRBJ1-4; D is undetermined. The CDR3 runs to 17 residues. Deletions cut 3 bases from V and 7 bases from J, with 21 bases between. From germline, CDR1 is LNHNV and CDR2 YYDKDF (reference sequence). CDR3 residues: CATSSDTRRLIPEKLFF. CDR3 DNA sequence: TGTGCCACCAGCAGCGATACCCGGCGCTTAATTCCTGAAAAACTGTTTTTT.

DNA for the CDR3: TGTGCCAGCTCCCCCCTAGGGGGGTATGGGGGAGATACGCAGTATTTT. Its protein product is CASSPLGGYGGDTQYF. The V gene is TRBV18, the J gene TRBJ2-3; D may match TRBD1 or TRBD2 (6 bases each). The CDR3 has 16 residues. Germline V gives CDR1 KGHSH, CDR2 LQKENI. Trimming removed 6 bases from V and 5 bases from J, with 21 bases in between.

The chain has TRBV9 and TRBJ2-7, with 8 nucleotides matching TRBD1. The CDR3 spans 16 residues. CDR1 is SGDLS, CDR2 YYNGEE, per germline. Unmatched junction bases numbered 10, after V lost 4 bases and J lost 1 base. CDR3 DNA: TGTGCCAGCAGCCCCCCCCGGACAGGGTATTCCTACGAGCAGTACTTC. Protein product: CASSPPRTGYSYEQYF.

The CDR3 bases are TGTGCCAGCAGTCTACCGACAGGGGCAGAAGGCTACACCTTC. As protein: CASSLPTGAEGYTF. This chain joins TRBV28 and TRBJ1-2, with 8 bases that match TRBD1. The CDR3 is 14 amino acids. Per germline, CDR1 MDHEN and CDR2 SYDVKM. J lost 8 bases, V lost 5 bases, and 10 bases had no gene match.

This clone appeared many times. The J gene is TRBJ2-6, the V gene TRBV4-3, with D unclear. The CDR3 loop spans 17 amino acids. Germline CDR1 LGHNA, CDR2 YSLEER. With 0 bases removed from V and 0 bases from J, the gap between germline ends came to 9 bases. The CDR3 loop reads CASSQDSSYSGANVLTF. The CDR3 DNA reads as TGCGCCAGCAGCCAAGATAGCAGCTACTCTGGGGCCAACGTCCTGACTTTC.

The chain joins TRBV12-3 or TRBV12-4 to TRBJ1-6; no reliable D call. V gave up 8 bases and J gave up 7 bases, with 12 bases separating them. CDR3 size: 13 residues. CDR3 residues: CASGGSFNSPLHF. As DNA, the CDR3 is TGTGCCAGCGGCGGGAGTTTCAATTCACCCCTCCACTTT.

This clone was counted once. The genes are TRBV4-1 and TRBJ2-1; D may be TRBD1 or TRBD2 (5 bases each). Germline CDR1 MGHRA, CDR2 YSYEKL. Trimming stripped 2 bases from V and 3 bases from J, with 11 bases between. The CDR3 contains 15 residues. In nucleotides, the CDR3 is TGCGCCAGCAGCCAACCCGGGACCCTCTACAATGAGCAGTTCTTC. As protein: CASSQPGTLYNEQFF.

This clone was picked up one time. The V call is TRBV27, the J call TRBJ1-5; D remains ambiguous. Germline lookup yields CDR1 MNHEY and CDR2 SMNVEV (reference sequence). The germline V and J ends were trimmed by 5 bases and 7 bases, with 12 bases remaining between them. CDR3 length equals 13 residues. CDR3 protein: CASSLRTLQPQHF. CDR3 coding DNA: TGTGCCAGCAGTCTCCGGACCCTCCAGCCCCAGCATTTT.

The chain has TRBV4-2 and TRBJ1-4; the match to TRBD1 covers 9 bases. Trimming took 0 bases from V and 5 from J; bases not matched to a gene: 1. There are 15 residues in the CDR3. Germline assignment: CDR1 LGHNA and CDR2 YNFKEQ. The CDR3 DNA is TGTGCCAGCAGCCAAGAGGGGACAGGGAATGAAAAACTGTTTTTT. It specifies CASSQEGTGNEKLFF.

This chain connects TRBV19 to TRBJ1-2; TRBD1 aligns across 9 bases. V dropped 7 bases and J dropped 8; count of bases not matched to a gene: 11. The CDR3 is 14 amino acids. Per germline, CDR1 LNHDA and CDR2 SQIVND (reference sequence). The CDR3 protein is CASTVRTGDRGYTF. The DNA for the CDR3 is TGTGCCAGTACAGTGAGGACAGGGGATAGGGGCTACACCTTC.

This clone occurred once. The chain couples TRBV7-2 to TRBJ1-2, with D uncertain. The germline V gene has CDR1 SGHTA and CDR2 FQGNSA. V was cut by 5 bases and J by 2 bases, with 6 bases left in between. The CDR3 loop spans 12 amino acids. The CDR3 sequence is CASSPGNYGYTF. The CDR3 DNA follows: TGTGCCAGCAGCCCGGGGAACTATGGCTACACCTTC.

This chain uses TRBV28 with TRBJ2-7, with 11 nucleotides matching TRBD1. The CDR3 runs 15 residues. CDR1 and CDR2 (germline): MDHEN, SYDVKM. V dropped 8 bases and J dropped 4; count of bases not matched to a gene: 10. The CDR3 reads CASLPRDRGMYEQYF. CDR3 sequence (DNA): TGTGCCAGCCTCCCCCGGGACAGGGGGATGTACGAGCAGTACTTC.

This clone occurred once. J is TRBJ1-4 and V is TRBV2, with D possibly matching TRBD1 (5 bases). Germline V gene sequence: CDR1 SNHLY, CDR2 FYNNEI. V lost 6 bases and J lost 3, with 17 bases in between. The CDR3 is 16 residues long. The CDR3 coding sequence is TGTGCCAGCAGCATGCTTCAGGGATTGGCTAATGAAAAACTGTTTTTT. As protein: CASSMLQGLANEKLFF.

The chain recombines TRBV7-2 with TRBJ1-5; TRBD1 matches 8 bases. This CDR3 spans 15 amino acids. Germline CDR1 and CDR2: SGHTA and FQGNSA. The J segment lost 5 bases and the V segment lost 1 base, leaving 4 bases of the junction unmatched. The CDR3 is CASSLGGQGYQPQHF. The DNA of the CDR3 is TGTGCCAGCAGCTTAGGAGGACAGGGCTATCAGCCCCAGCATTTT.